This TCR beta chain was recorded in a study of shared clonotypes between healthy human individuals. As originally analysed: ImmunoSEQ only sent back junction sequences with no quality scores, so filtering was done differently. Assay used: immunoSEQ multiplex PCR; TCRdb lists only in-frame clones, some missing. V and J calls and clone size come straight from that table; D and trimming were deduced from the DNA. The repertoire holds 2,500,000 or so clones, just over 90% seen once, with roughly 0.13% in the top ten. This clone showed up just once. The CDR3 loop spans 15 amino acids. CDR1 SGHNT and CDR2 YENEEA come from the germline V gene. V shed 1 base, J shed 5 bases, and the junction held 5 bases outside the gene matches.

V and J are TRBV11-3 and TRBJ2-7; the match to TRBD2 covers 10 bases. The TCR originated in a man younger than 30 in good health. The sequenced sample was naive CD4+ T cells sorted from blood. Described subset: CD45RA+ positively selected. CDR3: CASSLGLAGVHEQYF. The CDR3 DNA is TGTGCCAGCAGCTTAGGGCTAGCGGGAGTCCACGAGCAGTACTTC.